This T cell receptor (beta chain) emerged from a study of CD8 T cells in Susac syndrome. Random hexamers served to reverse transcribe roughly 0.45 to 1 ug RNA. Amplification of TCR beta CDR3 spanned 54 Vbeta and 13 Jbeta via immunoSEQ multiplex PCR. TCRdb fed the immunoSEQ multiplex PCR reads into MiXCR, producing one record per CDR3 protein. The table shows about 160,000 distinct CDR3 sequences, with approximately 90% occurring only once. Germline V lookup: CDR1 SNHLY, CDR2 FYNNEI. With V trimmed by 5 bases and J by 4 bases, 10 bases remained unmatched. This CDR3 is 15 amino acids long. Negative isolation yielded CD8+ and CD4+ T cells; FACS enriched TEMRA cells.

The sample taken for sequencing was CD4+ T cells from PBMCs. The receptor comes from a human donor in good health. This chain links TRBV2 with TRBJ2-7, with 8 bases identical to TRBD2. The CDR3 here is CASSPGGGVSYEQYF. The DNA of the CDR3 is TGTGCCAGCAGTCCCGGGGGGGGAGTTTCTTACGAGCAGTACTTC.